The 26 T cell receptor beta chains in this list originate from one sample, sequenced in a study of cytomegalovirus exposure and HLA in healthy donors. PCR used 60 Vbeta primers and 13 Jbeta primers. Libraries were prepared by immunoSEQ multiplex PCR; TCRdb keeps only in-frame clonotypes and omits some of them. The table lists roughly 150,000 clones, approximately 76% of them singletons, with under 7% in the top ten. The sequenced material came from PBMCs. These receptors were taken from a woman between 18 and 30 years old in good health and CMV-seropositive.

The gene calls are TRBV6-1 and TRBJ1-4; D is possibly TRBD1 (6 bases). The V and J ends lost 7 bases and 7 bases respectively, with 19 bases between them. Germline V CDR1 and CDR2: MNHNS, SASEGT. The CDR3 covers 15 residues. CDR3 residues: CASTQGQTVGEKLFF. The CDR3 DNA follows: TGTGCCAGCACCCAGGGACAAACAGTGGGTGAAAAACTGTTTTTT.

The chain combines TRBV21-1 with TRBJ1-1; the table assigns TRBD1, which was not confirmed against the DNA. TRBV21-1 is termed a pseudogene. The CDR3 spans 17 residues. In nucleotides, the CDR3 is TGTGCCAGCAGCAAAGAGGCAGGGCTGGGTGTGAGAACTGAAGCTTTCTTT. Amino acids: CASSKEAGLGVRTEAFF.

This clone occurred a few times. V is TRBV5-5 and J is TRBJ2-1, with TRBD1 matching over 8 bases. This CDR3 spans 15 amino acids. In germline, CDR1 is SGHKS, CDR2 YYEKEE (reference sequence). V was clipped by 1 base and J by 6 bases; unmatched bases: 6. The CDR3 sequence is CASSLNRGLGNEQFF. CDR3 DNA sequence: TGTGCCAGCAGCTTGAACAGGGGGTTAGGCAATGAGCAGTTCTTC.

V is TRBV5-6 and J is TRBJ1-2, with D possibly matching TRBD1 (6 bases). Looked up from germline, CDR1 is SGHDT and CDR2 is YYEEEE. V shed 0 bases and J shed 0 bases, with 12 bases lying between them. The CDR3 runs 16 residues. CDR3 sequence reads: CASSLGTASTNYGYTF. The CDR3 bases are TGTGCCAGCAGCTTGGGGACAGCTTCTACTAACTATGGCTACACCTTC.

The chain joins TRBV7-9 to TRBJ1-1, with D possibly matching TRBD1 (5 bases). The V end was cut by 4 bases, the J end by 11 bases, with 11 bases between. Germline CDR1 is SEHNR and CDR2 is FQNEAQ (reference sequence). The CDR3 is 11 amino acids. The CDR3 sequence: CASSSQGRAFF. CDR3 bases: TGTGCCAGCAGCTCCCAGGGCCGGGCTTTCTTT.

CDR3 residues: CSVEDRMGGDGANVLTF. CDR3 nucleotide sequence: TGCAGCGTTGAAGATAGAATGGGAGGGGACGGGGCCAACGTCCTGACTTTC. V gene TRBV29-1 combines with J gene TRBJ2-6, with 7 bases identical to TRBD2. With 0 bases clipped from V and 4 bases from J, the junction kept 9 bases outside the gene matches. CDR1 is SQVTM, CDR2 ANQGSEA, per germline. This CDR3 region has 17 residues.

V is TRBV11-2 and J is TRBJ1-2, with D hard to call. Germline V gene data show CDR1 as SGHAT and CDR2 as FQNNGV. This CDR3 is 13 amino acids long. The V end was cut by 5 bases, the J end by 5 bases, with 12 bases between. The CDR3 loop reads CASSPPGFYGYTF. DNA for the CDR3: TGTGCCAGCAGCCCCCCCGGGTTTTATGGCTACACCTTC.

This chain joins TRBV30 and TRBJ1-3, with D possibly TRBD1 on 6 matching bases. V dropped 1 base and J dropped 0 bases, with 10 bases sitting between them. Germline CDR1 is GTSNPN and CDR2 is SVGIG (reference sequence). The CDR3 is made up of 15 amino acids. DNA for the CDR3: TGTGCCTGGAGTGCGGACAGTTTCTCTGGAAACACCATATATTTT. Amino acids: CAWSADSFSGNTIYF.

This chain connects TRBV4-1 to TRBJ1-1; D ambiguous. The CDR3 is 14 amino acids. Trimming cost V 4 bases and J 7 bases, with 16 bases left between them. Germline assignment: CDR1 MGHRA and CDR2 YSYEKL. This chain's CDR3 is CASSPSSRDFEAFF. In DNA form, the CDR3 reads TGCGCCAGCAGCCCCTCCTCACGGGATTTTGAAGCTTTCTTT.

V and J are TRBV14 and TRBJ1-1; D possibly corresponds to TRBD1 (5 bases). The germline V and J ends were trimmed by 4 bases and 3 bases, with 21 bases remaining between them. The CDR3 totals 17 residues. CDR1 and CDR2 (germline): SGHDN, FVKESK. DNA for the CDR3: TGTGCCAGCAGCCTAAACCGGTGGGAGGGGAATTACACTGAAGCTTTCTTT. Translation gives CASSLNRWEGNYTEAFF.

This clone was seen more than once but under ten times. The same CDR3 arises from other DNA sequences in this sample as well. The V and J genes are TRBV4-3 and TRBJ2-7, with D tentatively TRBD2 (6 bases). The V and J ends lost 0 bases and 1 base respectively, with 7 bases between them. Germline V CDR1 and CDR2: LGHNA, YSLEER. The CDR3 loop spans 14 amino acids. CDR3 sequence (DNA): TGCGCCAGCAGCCAAGACAGCGGGTCCTACGAGCAGTACTTC. Protein product: CASSQDSGSYEQYF.

The genes are TRBV7-6 and TRBJ1-2, with D possibly TRBD1 on 5 matching bases. The V and J ends lost 5 bases and 2 bases respectively, with 15 bases between them. Germline CDR1 reads SGHVS; CDR2 reads FNYEAQ. CDR3 size: 15 residues. CDR3 bases: TGTGCCAGCAGCCCCGTACAGGCCCTCAACTATGGCTACACCTTC. Translation: CASSPVQALNYGYTF.

Of note for this clone: An end of the junction differs from the germline gene, which may be a read error. This rearrangement joins TRBV5-5 to TRBJ2-7, with 11 bases identical to TRBD2. The CDR3 sequence is 16 residues long. The V gene's germline CDR1 is SGHKS and CDR2 YYEKEE (reference sequence). CDR3 DNA: TGCGCCAGCAGCCAAGCGCTAGCGGGGGGAGTCTACGAGCAGTACTTC. Residues: CASSQALAGGVYEQYF.

CDR3 sequence reads: CASSPGLENQPQHF. The CDR3 DNA reads TGTGCCAGCTCACCGGGACTTGAAAATCAGCCCCAGCATTTT. V usage is TRBV18 and J usage is TRBJ1-5; D might be TRBD1 (5 bases). This CDR3 is 14 amino acids long. Trimming pared 3 bases from V and 4 bases from J, leaving 10 bases between. Germline V lookup: CDR1 KGHSH, CDR2 LQKENI.

J is TRBJ1-1 and V is TRBV6-5; unclear D gene. V lost 0 bases and J lost 0, with 5 bases in between. This CDR3 is 14 amino acids long. The germline V gene encodes CDR1 MNHEY and CDR2 SVGAGI. CDR3 DNA: TGTGCCAGCAGTTACTCGAGTTTGAACACTGAAGCTTTCTTT. The encoded protein is CASSYSSLNTEAFF.

J is TRBJ2-5 and V is TRBV30, with 9 bases aligning to TRBD2. The trim removed 3 bases at V and 5 bases at J, leaving 10 bases unmatched. Germline V gene sequence: CDR1 GTSNPN, CDR2 SVGIG (reference sequence). This CDR3 has 15 amino acids. The CDR3 bases are TGTGCCTGGAGACGAGCGGGGGGTGGTTTGGAGACCCAGTACTTC. Its protein is CAWRRAGGGLETQYF.

This clone was counted between two and nine times. This chain joins TRBV7-6 and TRBJ2-3; D unclear. V lost 6 bases, J lost 6 bases, and 13 bases lay in between. The CDR3 length is 13 residues. The germline gives CDR1 SGHVS, CDR2 FNYEAQ. The chain's CDR3 is CASRSPRSDTQYF. As DNA, the CDR3 is TGTGCCAGCAGATCTCCGAGGAGCGATACGCAGTATTTT.

This chain joins TRBV7-9 and TRBJ2-5; the match to TRBD1 covers 9 bases. CDR3 length: 15 residues. Per the germline V gene, CDR1 is SEHNR and CDR2 is FQNEAQ (reference sequence). The trim removed 5 bases at V and 5 bases at J, leaving 9 bases unmatched. The CDR3 reads CASSPKKTGGETQYF. CDR3 DNA sequence: TGTGCCAGCAGCCCCAAGAAGACAGGGGGGGAGACCCAGTACTTC.

Comment on this clone: At one end the junction does not follow the germline gene, possibly because of a read error. CDR3 sequence: CASSLGPGVLF. The DNA of the CDR3 is TGTGCCAGCAGTTTAGGGCCAGGGGTGTTGTTC. The chain is built from TRBV28 and TRBJ2-7; maybe TRBD1 (6 bases). Germline CDR1 reads MDHEN; CDR2 reads SYDVKM. The CDR3 contains 11 residues.

Only a few counts were recorded for this clone. This sequence joins TRBV9 and TRBJ2-1; 13 positions agree with TRBD2. CDR1 and CDR2 from the germline V gene are SGDLS and YYNGEE. Trimming at V came to 0 bases and at J to 14 bases, leaving 5 bases not matched to a gene. This CDR3 region has 14 residues. The CDR3 DNA sequence: TGTGCCAGCAGCGTAGAACTAGCGGGGGGGCCGGAGTTCTTC. Amino acid sequence: CASSVELAGGPEFF. The full variable domain, completed using reference TRBV9 and TRBJ2-1, is DSGVTQTPKHLITATGQRVTLRCSPRSGDLSVYWYQQSLDQGLQFLIQYYNGEERAKGNILERFSAQQFPDLHSELNLSSLELGDSALYFCASSVELAGGPEFFGPGTRLTVL.

This chain links TRBV19 with TRBJ2-6, with a possible D match to TRBD1 (6 bases). The CDR3 is 15 amino acids. CDR1 and CDR2 from the germline V gene are LNHDA and SQIVND (reference sequence). V was pared by 4 bases and J by 4 bases, with 11 bases between. This CDR3 is CASSNDRTGANVLTF. In DNA, the CDR3 is TGTGCCAGTAGTAACGACAGGACCGGGGCCAACGTCCTGACTTTC.

The rearrangement joins TRBV6-5 to TRBJ1-5; TRBD1 is a possible D gene (6 bases). Germline CDR1 MNHEY, CDR2 SVGAGI. The CDR3 contains 15 residues. Trimming stripped 2 bases from V and 6 bases from J, with 14 bases between. The CDR3 nucleotides read TGTGCCAGCAGTTACACGGCAGGGGTGGTTCAGCCCCAGCATTTT. Translation: CASSYTAGVVQPQHF.

The chain uses TRBV27 and TRBJ2-1; the match to TRBD2 covers 9 bases. Germline CDR1 reads MNHEY; CDR2 reads SMNVEV (reference sequence). V shed 4 bases, J shed 5 bases, and the junction held 12 bases outside the gene matches. The CDR3 spans 17 residues. The CDR3 sequence: CASSSEPFSGGDNEQFF. The CDR3, as DNA: TGTGCCAGCAGTTCAGAACCCTTTAGCGGGGGAGACAATGAGCAGTTCTTC.

A single count supports this clone. The chain recombines TRBV7-2 with TRBJ2-5; 9 nucleotides line up with TRBD1. This CDR3 comprises 15 residues. The J segment lost 4 bases and the V segment lost 5 bases, leaving 8 bases of the junction unmatched. From germline, CDR1 is SGHTA and CDR2 FQGNSA. CDR3 amino acids: CASSRLTGGRETQYF. In DNA form, the CDR3 reads TGTGCCAGCAGCAGACTCACAGGGGGCAGAGAGACCCAGTACTTC.

The genes are TRBV5-6 and TRBJ2-3; TRBD2 aligns across 9 bases. V lost 0 bases and J lost 2; bases outside the gene matches: 1. The germline gives CDR1 SGHDT, CDR2 YYEEEE. CDR3 size: 15 residues. CDR3 sequence reads: CASSLGLAVTDTQYF. The DNA of the CDR3 is TGTGCCAGCAGCTTGGGACTAGCGGTCACAGATACGCAGTATTTT. Full variable domain (outside the CDR3, taken from reference TRBV5-6 and TRBJ2-3): DAGVTQSPTHLIKTRGQQVTLRCSPKSGHDTVSWYQQALGQGPQFIFQYYEEEERQRGNFPDRFSGHQFPNYSSELNVNALLLGDSALYLCASSLGLAVTDTQYFGPGTRLTVL.

The chain recombines TRBV28 with TRBJ1-5; D is perhaps TRBD1 (6 bases). The CDR3 is 13 residues long. Germline loops: CDR1 MDHEN, CDR2 SYDVKM. V dropped 5 bases and J dropped 11 bases, with 16 bases sitting between them. CDR3 bases: TGTGCCAGCAGTCCCCCTGGACAGTCCTCCCAGCATTTT. Protein: CASSPPGQSSQHF.